The rows below give T cell receptor beta chains drawn from one sample of a study of cytotoxic CD8 clonotypes in ibrutinib-treated CLL. Method: immunoSEQ multiplex PCR; TCRdb's copy keeps in-frame clones and lacks some. Counted here are tens of thousands of clones, approximately 70% occurring once; the ten biggest clones make up roughly 50%. The sample was PBMCs, taken at disease progression, from a patient treated with ibrutinib. These TCRs come from a human donor with chronic lymphocytic leukemia. Both conserved end residues are part of each CDR3. D genes are given only for firm matches.

J gene: TRBJ1-1; D gene: TRBD1; CDR3 length: 15; V gene: TRBV18; CDR3 protein: CASSTMTGINTEAFF
J gene: TRBJ1-2; D gene: NA; CDR3 length: 14; V gene: TRBV29-1; CDR3 protein: CSVAGDEGLIGYTF
J gene: TRBJ2-7; D gene: TRBD1; CDR3 length: 14; V gene: TRBV10-3; CDR3 protein: CAIAGTGNAYEQYF
J gene: TRBJ2-6; D gene: TRBD1; CDR3 length: 16; V gene: TRBV25-1; CDR3 protein: CASSSRQGAGANVLTF
J gene: TRBJ1-6; D gene: NA; CDR3 length: 13; V gene: TRBV30; CDR3 protein: CAWSGQGSSPLHF
J gene: TRBJ2-3; D gene: TRBD2; CDR3 length: 17; V gene: TRBV7-9; CDR3 protein: CASSLFSGGAVTDTQYF
J gene: TRBJ1-2; D gene: TRBD1; CDR3 length: 12; V gene: TRBV5-1; CDR3 protein: CASSRDRGGYTF
J gene: TRBJ2-3; D gene: NA; CDR3 length: 12; V gene: TRBV11-2; CDR3 protein: CASSPAGDTQYF
J gene: TRBJ1-2; D gene: NA; CDR3 length: 12; V gene: TRBV5-1; CDR3 protein: CASSSESYGYTF
J gene: TRBJ1-6; D gene: TRBD1; CDR3 length: 14; V gene: TRBV27; CDR3 protein: CASRPGGGHSPLHF
J gene: TRBJ1-1; D gene: NA; CDR3 length: 12; V gene: TRBV13; CDR3 protein: CASARGNTEAFF
J gene: TRBJ1-2; D gene: NA; CDR3 length: 11; V gene: TRBV20-1; CDR3 protein: CSARLGDGYTF
J gene: TRBJ1-1; D gene: NA; CDR3 length: 14; V gene: TRBV27; CDR3 protein: CASTAIRGGTEAFF
J gene: TRBJ2-7; D gene: TRBD1; CDR3 length: 15; V gene: TRBV6-5; CDR3 protein: CASTPSGTGDYEQYF
J gene: TRBJ1-2; D gene: NA; CDR3 length: 11; V gene: TRBV2; CDR3 protein: CASSDIGGYTF
J gene: TRBJ2-7; D gene: TRBD1; CDR3 length: 16; V gene: TRBV11-2; CDR3 protein: CASSLEYTGGTYEQYF
J gene: TRBJ2-7; D gene: TRBD2; CDR3 length: 16; V gene: TRBV5-1; CDR3 protein: CASSLGASGNAYEQYF
J gene: TRBJ2-2; D gene: TRBD1; CDR3 length: 13; V gene: TRBV11-2; CDR3 protein: CASSVQGFGELFF
J gene: TRBJ1-1; D gene: NA; CDR3 length: 13; V gene: TRBV5-1; CDR3 protein: CASSLQGGPEAFF
J gene: TRBJ2-1; D gene: TRBD2; CDR3 length: 16; V gene: TRBV5-1; CDR3 protein: CASSVSTSGEYNEQFF
J gene: TRBJ1-2; D gene: NA; CDR3 length: 13; V gene: TRBV27; CDR3 protein: CASSLFRGVGYTF
J gene: TRBJ1-5; D gene: NA; CDR3 length: 15; V gene: TRBV6-5; CDR3 protein: CASSRPGNSNQPQHF
J gene: TRBJ2-7; D gene: NA; CDR3 length: 15; V gene: TRBV11-2; CDR3 protein: CASSLAVGAFYEQYF
J gene: TRBJ2-2; D gene: NA; CDR3 length: 13; V gene: TRBV6-5; CDR3 protein: CASSYPNTGELFF
J gene: TRBJ1-5; D gene: NA; CDR3 length: 13; V gene: TRBV18; CDR3 protein: CASSPQRDQPQHF
J gene: TRBJ2-2; D gene: TRBD2; CDR3 length: 17; V gene: TRBV7-9; CDR3 protein: CASSVSRLAGATGELFF
J gene: TRBJ2-7; D gene: NA; CDR3 length: 16; V gene: TRBV4-1; CDR3 protein: CASSRTDLDYIYEQYF
J gene: TRBJ2-2; D gene: NA; CDR3 length: 14; V gene: TRBV25-1; CDR3 protein: CASRPSGYTGELFF
J gene: TRBJ1-2; D gene: NA; CDR3 length: 13; V gene: TRBV19; CDR3 protein: CASSPQTGTGYTF
J gene: TRBJ1-5; D gene: NA; CDR3 length: 13; V gene: TRBV2; CDR3 protein: CASSEEQGGPQHF
J gene: TRBJ1-2; D gene: NA; CDR3 length: 13; V gene: TRBV7-9; CDR3 protein: CASSFQANYGYTF
J gene: TRBJ1-5; D gene: NA; CDR3 length: 13; V gene: TRBV7-6; CDR3 protein: CASSLDWGKPQHF
J gene: TRBJ1-5; D gene: TRBD1; CDR3 length: 14; V gene: TRBV19; CDR3 protein: CASSMTGGYQPQHF
J gene: TRBJ2-7; D gene: TRBD1; CDR3 length: 14; V gene: TRBV4-3; CDR3 protein: CASSPDRSAYEQYF
J gene: TRBJ1-2; D gene: TRBD1; CDR3 length: 13; V gene: TRBV19; CDR3 protein: CASSYRGGYGYTF
J gene: TRBJ2-5; D gene: TRBD2; CDR3 length: 14; V gene: TRBV7-2; CDR3 protein: CASSLAGGKETQYF
J gene: TRBJ2-7; D gene: TRBD2; CDR3 length: 14; V gene: TRBV7-8; CDR3 protein: CASRDLAGGDEQYF
J gene: TRBJ2-2; D gene: NA; CDR3 length: 13; V gene: TRBV10-3; CDR3 protein: CAIRRPDTGELFF
J gene: TRBJ1-2; D gene: NA; CDR3 length: 12; V gene: TRBV6-5; CDR3 protein: CASRNISYGYTF
J gene: TRBJ2-7; D gene: NA; CDR3 length: 13; V gene: TRBV19; CDR3 protein: CASSITRAYEQYF
J gene: TRBJ1-2; D gene: NA; CDR3 length: 12; V gene: TRBV7-8; CDR3 protein: CASSSREGGYTF
J gene: TRBJ1-1; D gene: NA; CDR3 length: 11; V gene: TRBV19; CDR3 protein: CASSNLKEAFF
J gene: TRBJ2-2; D gene: TRBD2; CDR3 length: 18; V gene: TRBV25-1; CDR3 protein: CASSEWIAGAPNTGELFF
J gene: TRBJ1-1; D gene: TRBD1; CDR3 length: 15; V gene: TRBV27; CDR3 protein: CASSLAGTGATEAFF
J gene: TRBJ2-5; D gene: NA; CDR3 length: 14; V gene: TRBV4-1; CDR3 protein: CASSQGGAQETQYF
J gene: TRBJ1-4; D gene: NA; CDR3 length: 16; V gene: TRBV4-2; CDR3 protein: CASSQDLLSGNEKLFF